Listed here are 15 T cell receptor beta chains from one sample, sequenced in a study of T cell responses to AZD1222 COVID-19 vaccine. This table comes from immunoSEQ multiplex PCR, and its TCRdb copy is limited to in-frame clones, with some not included. The data hold roughly 87,000 clones, with approximately 90% observed a single time. The sample here was peripheral blood, taken 28 days after the second AZD1222 dose. These receptor sequences come from an adult who received the AZD1222 COVID-19 vaccine.

This clone was seen only once. The V and J genes are TRBV30 and TRBJ2-3, with a possible D match to TRBD2 (5 bases). CDR3 length equals 14 residues. Germline CDR1 reads GTSNPN; CDR2 reads SVGIG (reference sequence). Trimming took 4 bases from V and 1 from J, leaving 12 bases between them. The CDR3 spells CAWTGGFGTDTQYF. DNA of the CDR3: TGTGCCTGGACGGGCGGGTTTGGCACAGATACGCAGTATTTT.

The genes are TRBV5-1 and TRBJ1-6; tentatively, D is TRBD1 (6 bases). The CDR3 length is 17 residues. The germline gives CDR1 SGHRS, CDR2 YFSETQ. V was pared by 1 base and J by 10 bases, with 21 bases between. The chain's CDR3 is CASSLWGGRVENSPLHF. In nucleotides, the CDR3 is TGCGCCAGCAGCTTGTGGGGGGGCAGGGTAGAAAACTCACCCCTCCACTTT.

The chain carries TRBV7-9 and TRBJ1-1; D remains unclear. CDR1 and CDR2 (germline): SEHNR, FQNEAQ (reference sequence). Trimming cost V 5 bases and J 1 base, with 11 bases left between them. The CDR3 length is 14 residues. The CDR3 DNA sequence: TGTGCCAGCAGCCGAGGCGACACGAACACTGAAGCTTTCTTT. This translates into CASSRGDTNTEAFF.

Only one count was recorded for this clone. The chain recombines TRBV5-4 with TRBJ1-3; no firm D call. The germline V gene encodes CDR1 SGHNT and CDR2 YYREEE (reference sequence). Between the trimmed V and J ends, which lost 0 bases and 1 base, there was a span of 8 bases. This CDR3 region has 15 residues. This chain's CDR3 is CASSLGAGSGNTIYF. The CDR3 nucleotides read TGTGCCAGCAGCTTGGGGGCGGGTTCTGGAAACACCATATATTTT.

The V and J genes are TRBV5-1 and TRBJ2-5; 15 bases map to TRBD2. This CDR3 contains 17 residues. Trimming took 4 bases from V and 4 from J; bases not matched to a gene: 8. The germline gives CDR1 SGHRS, CDR2 YFSETQ. CDR3 residues: CASSIGTSGGSRETQYF. CDR3 nucleotides: TGCGCCAGCAGCATAGGGACTAGCGGGGGGTCTCGAGAGACCCAGTACTTC.

V is TRBV7-6 and J is TRBJ2-2; unclear D gene. Trimming took off 2 bases at V and 1 base at J, with 5 bases between the two ends. This CDR3 has 14 amino acids. CDR1 SGHVS and CDR2 FNYEAQ come from the germline V gene. CDR3 DNA sequence: TGTGCCAGCAGCTTACAAGGGAACACCGGGGAGCTGTTTTTT. It translates to CASSLQGNTGELFF.

CDR3 sequence: CASSSGTGAFMNTEAFF. For the CDR3, the DNA is TGTGCCAGCAGTTCGGGGACAGGGGCGTTCATGAACACTGAAGCTTTCTTT. V gene TRBV28 combines with J gene TRBJ1-1; TRBD1 agrees at 10 bases. Germline CDR1 is MDHEN and CDR2 is SYDVKM. The length of the CDR3 is 17 residues. V lost 4 bases and J lost 0; bases outside the gene matches: 8.

V is TRBV19 and J is TRBJ1-2; D is possibly TRBD1 (5 bases). Looked up from germline, CDR1 is LNHDA and CDR2 is SQIVND (reference sequence). The CDR3 sequence is 13 residues long. Between the trimmed V and J ends, which lost 5 bases and 3 bases, there was a span of 10 bases. The CDR3 DNA sequence: TGTGCCAGTAGTTTCCAGGGTGACTATGGCTACACCTTC. Protein: CASSFQGDYGYTF.

V and J are TRBV11-2 and TRBJ1-1, with D perhaps TRBD1 (5 bases). This CDR3 contains 16 residues. Germline CDR1 reads SGHAT; CDR2 reads FQNNGV. V lost 1 base, J lost 4 bases, and 16 bases lay in between. In DNA, the CDR3 is TGTGCCAGCAGCTTAGCCCTCCAGGGCGCAGGCACTGAAGCTTTCTTT. This encodes CASSLALQGAGTEAFF.

The rearrangement joins TRBV28 to TRBJ1-1; D remains unclear. Trimming cost V 2 bases and J 1 base, with 8 bases left between them. The CDR3 is made up of 14 amino acids. Per germline, CDR1 MDHEN and CDR2 SYDVKM. Written as DNA, the CDR3 is TGTGCCAGCAGTTTAATCAGGCGGAACACTGAAGCTTTCTTT. This sequence encodes CASSLIRRNTEAFF.

This chain links TRBV13 with TRBJ1-2; 9 bases align to TRBD1. The CDR3 loop spans 20 amino acids. Germline CDR1 is PRHDT and CDR2 is FYEKMQ (reference sequence). The V segment lost 1 base and the J segment 4 bases; nucleotides outside the gene matches: 19. CDR3 sequence (DNA): TGTGCCAGCAGCTTAGTCGGTCTTAGGACAGGGGCCCTAGGGGGCTATGGCTACACCTTC. This translates into CASSLVGLRTGALGGYGYTF.

This chain connects TRBV19 to TRBJ1-1; D ambiguous. Trimming left V 1 base short and J 7 bases short, with 10 bases between. Germline V gene lookup returns CDR1 LNHDA and CDR2 SQIVND (reference sequence). The CDR3 totals 13 residues. The DNA of the CDR3 is TGTGCCAGTAGTATAGCGGCGGGTAATGAAGCTTTCTTT. Its translation is CASSIAAGNEAFF.

The chain recombines TRBV15 with TRBJ1-5; no clear D. Trimming took off 1 base at V and 7 bases at J, with 8 bases between the two ends. The V gene's germline CDR1 is LNHNV and CDR2 YYDKDF (reference sequence). The CDR3 is 13 residues long. CDR3 loop: CATSRGVDQPQHF. DNA of the CDR3: TGTGCCACCAGCAGAGGAGTAGACCAGCCCCAGCATTTT.

The chain recombines TRBV6-5 with TRBJ1-1, with 9 bases fitting TRBD1. The CDR3 extends over 13 amino acids. CDR1 and CDR2 (germline): MNHEY, SVGAGI. The junction had 8 bases not matched to a gene; V was cut back by 10 bases and J by 5 bases. In nucleotides, the CDR3 is TGTGCCACCTCGGGACAGGGAGATACTGAAGCTTTCTTT. It encodes CATSGQGDTEAFF.

The chain uses TRBV11-2 and TRBJ2-5; 12 bases are a match to TRBD2. Germline V gene data show CDR1 as SGHAT and CDR2 as FQNNGV. CDR3 length: 15 amino acids. With 5 bases clipped from V and 5 bases from J, the junction kept 6 bases outside the gene matches. The DNA for the CDR3 is TGTGCCAGCAGCGATTGGACTAGCGGGGATGAGACCCAGTACTTC. Its protein is CASSDWTSGDETQYF.